This TCR beta chain is from a study of blood T cell repertoires in COVID-19 (dated by TCRdb to 2018 to 2020). Describing the broader study: Collaborator samples came from the United States, Italy and Spain and covered acute and convalescent phases of COVID-19. Samples were obtained from the ongoing ImmuneRACE study (first 160 participants) and from over 1,000 subjects provided by 6 global collaborators. Subjects who had been exposed to COVID-19, were actively infected with it, or had recovered from it provided the deeply sampled blood TCRbeta repertoires that made up the dataset. Where available, HLA class I and class II types were taken from metadata supplied by the sample provider and were not determined by assay-based typing. Nearly every sample came with metadata listing a de-identified subject ID, COVID-19 status, age in years and sex. The repertoires were released in a freely available public database intended as a resource for research on the immune response to SARS-CoV-2. The material from the prospective study consisted of cDNA or gDNA derived from T cells, B-cell-depleted T cells, or PBMCs. General conclusions and limits of the study: The quantity of clinical and demographic metadata differed by source and by participant and was supplied without curation.

TCRbeta CDR3 regions were amplified from genomic DNA using the immunoSEQ Assay, a bias-controlled multiplex PCR. On the authors' methods: Within the assay, amplification of reference gene primers was used to estimate how many nucleated cells each sample contained. To quantify the absolute abundance of each unique TCRbeta CDR3 rearrangement, sequence reads were collapsed and filtered. For each sample, productive Simpson clonality was calculated as the square root of Simpson's diversity index across productive rearrangements. In TCRdb, the immuneACCESS table is reduced to in-frame sequences with V and J assigned. These tables do not hold every clone; where another copy was compared, an unresolved V gene accounts for under half, and the others remain unexplained. From that table come the V and J calls and clone size; the DNA was used to work out D and trimming. Present in this sample are about 74,000 clones, about nine tenths of which were seen just once. The ten most abundant clones make up approximately 9% of the sample.

The collaborating institutions used their own protocols to collect whole blood in K2EDTA tubes. Collaborator samples were shipped for TCRbeta analysis as frozen whole blood, isolated PBMCs, or DNA extracted from either sample type. The CDR1 and CDR2 encoded by the germline V gene are SGHTA and FQGNSA. V is cut by 5 bases and J by 5 bases, and the space between the germline ends is 6 bases. Taken from cysteine to phenylalanine, the CDR3 has 11 residues. The sequence is cut down to CDR3 DNA, 33 bases in frame from base 1. Worth noting for this clone: The clone's antigen remains unknown. No much larger clonotype is one base removed from it; base qualities were not supplied.

Material: peripheral blood. This sequence was found in a human donor in a cohort sampled during active COVID-19. The rearrangement combines TRBV7-2 with TRBJ2-5; no D gene is confidently identified. In nucleotide form, the sequence is TGTGCCAGCAGCGTCGAGGAGACCCAGTACTTC. Translated, this gives CASSVEETQYF.